The source of this T cell receptor beta chain is a study of blood T cells in healthy people across ages. For the second PCR, which ran for about 7 to 11 cycles, a sample-barcoded 5' primer and a J-beta primer mix were used. TCRdb analysed the 5' RACE reads with MiXCR anew, one entry per CDR3 protein. The sample shows some 640,000 distinct CDR3 sequences, about 30% of them seen only once. Germline CDR1 SGHNT, CDR2 YYREEE (reference sequence). The ends were cut back, 0 bases at V and 0 bases at J, with 6 bases in the middle. The CDR3 has 14 residues. The rearrangement links TRBV5-4 to TRBJ1-2; D is unresolved. This clonotype was sampled from an elderly woman in good health. The material sequenced was blood. The CDR3 sequence: CASSLESSNYGYTF. CDR3 in DNA: TGTGCCAGCAGCTTGGAATCCTCTAACTATGGCTACACCTTC.